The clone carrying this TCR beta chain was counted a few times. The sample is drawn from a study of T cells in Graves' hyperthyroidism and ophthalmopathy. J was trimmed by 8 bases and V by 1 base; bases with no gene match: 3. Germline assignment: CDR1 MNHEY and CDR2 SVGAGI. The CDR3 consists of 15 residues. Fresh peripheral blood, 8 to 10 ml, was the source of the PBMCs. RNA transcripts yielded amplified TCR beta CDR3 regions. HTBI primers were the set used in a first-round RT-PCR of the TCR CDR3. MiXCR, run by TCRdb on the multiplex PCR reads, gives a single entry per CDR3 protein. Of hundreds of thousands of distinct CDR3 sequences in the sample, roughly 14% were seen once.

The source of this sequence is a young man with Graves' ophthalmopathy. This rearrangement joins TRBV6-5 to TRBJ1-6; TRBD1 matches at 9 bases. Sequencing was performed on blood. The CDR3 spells CASSYLDRGDSPLHF. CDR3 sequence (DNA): TGTGCCAGCAGTTACTTGGACAGGGGAGATTCACCCCTCCACTTT.